This T cell receptor (beta chain) was recorded in a study of CD8+CD57+ T cells in acquired aplastic anemia. Study background: The mean DNA yield obtained from sorted CD4+ and CD8+ cells came to approximately 3 ug. Whole-study findings and limits: Found in both controls and patients were some 30 CD8+ CDR3 sequences.

This clonotype was recorded only once. Antigen: not known. CDR1 SGHRS and CDR2 YFSETQ come from the germline V gene. Between the trimmed V and J ends, which lost 5 bases and 0 bases, there was a span of 11 bases. The CDR3 extends over 15 amino acids. Profiles of TCR beta VDJ and CDR3 were generated from a genomic DNA template. From the reads, TCRdb called clonotypes with MiXCR, one entry per CDR3 protein. The sample lists 400,000 to 500,000 distinct CDR3 sequences, under 80% seen once, with 3.5% to 4.5% in the top ten. The chain is built from TRBV5-1 and TRBJ1-4; D perhaps matches TRBD1 (5 bases). This clonotype was sampled from a human donor in good health, serving as a control. Sequencing was performed on sorted CD4+, CD8+, or CD8+CD57+ T cells (not recorded which) from PBMCs. The CDR3 loop reads CASSPGQATNEKLFF. Written as DNA, the CDR3 is TGCGCCAGCAGTCCGGGGCAGGCAACTAATGAAAAACTGTTTTTT.